A selection of T cell receptor beta chains follows, all from one sample in a study of T cell responses to AZD1222 COVID-19 vaccine. The assay was immunoSEQ multiplex PCR, and TCRdb's table has in-frame clones only and misses some. Among approximately 160,000 clones, less than 95% were seen once, and the ten largest hold over 1.2%. The specimen comprised peripheral blood, sampled on day 0 of AZD1222 vaccination. The receptors shown here come from an adult in good health. Each CDR3 is given with its conserved first and last residue. The order of the fields is V gene, clone size, CDR3 protein. Rows may omit the clone size; those that give it use once, few, many or a size class.

TRBV12-3/TRBV12-4	.	CASSLGSGGGYTF
TRBV7-2	.	CASTWGGVTEAFF
TRBV6-5	.	CASNDGAAEETQYF
TRBV7-2	.	CASSLVGGDTQYF
TRBV11-3	.	CASSPTGLAGGANTGELFF
TRBV5-1	once	CASSLDSYNSPLHF
TRBV18	.	CASSPETGGRANYGYTF
TRBV6-5	.	CASSTQGNTEAFF
TRBV5-1	.	CASSLAVDSPLHF
TRBV19	.	CASSEQRDTEAFF
TRBV10-3	once	CAIKIAGVSTDTQYF
TRBV6-5	.	CASSPTGQGVYEQYF
TRBV28	.	CASSAVSQPQHF
TRBV6-1	.	CASSELGGNTIYF
TRBV3-1/TRBV3-2	.	CASSQLDRRLSGNTIYF
TRBV4-2	.	CASSQDWGEYEQYF
TRBV28	.	CASSYEQAYGYTF
TRBV21-1	.	CASSKVRDFAYEQYF
TRBV5-6	.	CASSLRFGTGYNQPQHF
TRBV7-2	.	CASSEQGLNNEQFF
TRBV9	.	CASSTLPRDQPDSGELFF
TRBV5-1	.	CASSPGWDRTNQPQHF
TRBV9	once	CASSVEGRQSTDTQYF
TRBV5-6	.	CASSPGVGQYF
TRBV7-6	.	CASSRGGQGNTYEQYF
TRBV7-3	.	CASSAQEGFGYTF
TRBV27	.	CASSWPGGYEQYF
TRBV5-4	.	CASSARQAYSYNEQFF
TRBV12-3/TRBV12-4	.	CASILHTEAFF
TRBV19	.	CASSTGNEQFF
TRBV4-1	.	CASSQETGGGGYGYTF
TRBV4-2	.	CASSQQDSLNTEAFF